The T cell receptor (beta chain) under discussion was sequenced for a study of early T cells in non-severe SARS-CoV-2 infection (TCRdb year 2021). Background on the whole study: TCR sequencing used bulk RNA from unsorted whole blood, so alpha and beta chains could not be paired. Overall results and qualifications from the work: VDJdb matching was skewed toward anti-spike CD8 responses and likely underestimated virus-specific expansions by missing private and CD4 specificities.

The V end gives up 5 bases and the J end 6 bases, leaving 14 bases in the junction not matched to a gene. Per the germline V gene (reference sequence), SGHAT is the CDR1 and FQDESV is the CDR2. From the cysteine up to the phenylalanine, the CDR3 has a length of 16 residues. Left in the record is the CDR3 DNA by itself, 48 bases read in frame from the first base. Set within a cohort of healthcare workers in London, UK, this nested case-control study involved weekly PCR testing of nasopharyngeal swabs along with blood sampling. Healthcare workers were recruited during the week of the UK lockdown, between 23 and 31 March 2020, and followed weekly for up to 16 weeks. Library method: 5' RACE. TCRdb names NextSeq 500 as the instrument used. To correct for sequencing error and PCR bias, the TCR library protocol tagged individual cDNA molecules with unique molecular identifiers. Both TCR alpha and beta chains were sequenced, and tight co-correlation was observed between alpha and beta sequence abundances in each sample. The authors processed their data as follows. V gene, J gene and CDR3 annotation of TCR sequences was performed with Decombinator V4. Expanded TCRs were defined as changing significantly between any two time points under a Poisson model with p below 0.0001. Abundances of TCRs were expressed as counts per million after normalisation to the total number of TCRs sequenced in each sample. MAIT TCRs were defined by TRAV1-2 paired with TRAJ12, TRAJ20 or TRAJ33, and iNKT TCRs by TRAV10 paired with TRAJ18. VDJdb, accessed 1 November 2021, was searched for CMV, EBV and SARS-CoV-2 annotated TCRs, excluding TCRs annotated for multiple antigens. The public reads were run again by TCRdb, first through fastp at Q25 and then through MiXCR, and only productive beta chains were kept. Identical CDR3 proteins give one entry, which carries the most common genes and DNA. V and J calls and clone size were set by TCRdb, not the authors. This sample gives over 75,000 distinct CDR3 sequences in total; under 15% of them show up just once. Around 6% of the sample is in the top ten clones.

A word on this clonotype: Which antigen it targets is not known. No much larger clone is present one base from it, and per-base qualities are unavailable.

Sequencing was done on a sample of whole blood. This receptor was taken from an adult who was a healthcare worker with PCR-confirmed SARS-CoV-2 infection or an uninfected control (not recorded which). The chain is assembled from TRBV11-1 and TRBJ1-2, and 8 junction bases match TRBD1. CDR3 reads: CASSRGQGTLSNGYTF. The DNA is TGTGCCAGCAGCCGCGGACAGGGAACCCTGTCGAATGGCTACACCTTC.